This TCR beta chain emerged from a study of T cells after yellow fever vaccination. Across the study: Any fraction with a low cell number was prepared using SMART-Seq v4 Ultra Low Input. Study results and limitations: Researchers cautioned that FACS-sorted repertoires could harbor abundant clonotypes contaminating from the bulk population.

This CDR3 contains 14 residues. The germline V and J ends were trimmed by 1 base and 8 bases, with 14 bases remaining between them. Germline CDR1 reads MGHRA; CDR2 reads YSYEKL. As for this clonotype: Its target is unknown.

TCR cDNA, made by 5'RACE template switching, carried an added universal primer site and UMIs. MiXCR, applied by TCRdb to the 5' RACE reads, yields one record per CDR3 protein. In the table there are about 350,000 distinct CDR3 sequences, roughly an eighth of which are singletons. The gene calls are TRBV4-1 and TRBJ1-2, with TRBD1 as a possible D gene (5 bases). Source: CD4+ T cells sorted from PBMCs, taken 15 days after the yellow fever booster vaccination. The origin of this receptor is a man aged 18 to 30 who received the YFV17D yellow fever vaccine. CDR3 region: CASSQAQATGGYTF. CDR3 bases: TGCGCCAGCAGCCAAGCACAGGCGACGGGGGGCTACACCTTC.